These 10 T cell receptor beta chains were all obtained from the same sample, sequenced in a study of CD8+ T cells in alopecia areata. Following extraction, RNA underwent reverse transcription to cDNA, which served as the sequencing template. The protocol was immunoSEQ multiplex PCR, while the TCRdb copy is restricted to in-frame clones and leaves out a portion. The sample contains about 250,000 clones, about 68% of which appear only once. Specimen: CD4+ T cells sorted from blood, collected at week 0. Receptors originate from a human donor with alopecia areata.

The chain is built from TRBV29-1 and TRBJ2-3, with 8 bases fitting TRBD2. The CDR3 totals 14 residues. Germline V gives CDR1 SQVTM, CDR2 ANQGSEA. After removal of 4 bases from V and 3 bases from J, the junction contained 6 bases not matched to a gene. As DNA, the CDR3 is TGCAGCGTTGCCGGCCGGGGGGGTACAGATACGCAGTATTTT. Residues: CSVAGRGGTDTQYF.

The rearrangement uses TRBV5-6 and TRBJ2-3; D unresolved. V shed 0 bases and J shed 0 bases, with 8 bases lying between them. This CDR3 is 15 amino acids long. Looked up from germline, CDR1 is SGHDT and CDR2 is YYEEEE. In nucleotides, the CDR3 is TGTGCCAGCAGCTTGGTCTCCTCTAGCACAGATACGCAGTATTTT. Its protein is CASSLVSSSTDTQYF.

This clone has just a few counts. CDR3 coding DNA: TGTGCCAGCAGCCAAGGACAGGGGAGAGATGAGCAGTTCTTC. Translated: CASSQGQGRDEQFF. The chain joins TRBV5-4 to TRBJ2-1; 9 bases align to TRBD1. This CDR3 has 14 residues. V gave up 4 bases and J gave up 8 bases; unmatched junction bases: 7. Germline V CDR1 and CDR2: SGHNT, YYREEE (reference sequence).

The V call is TRBV2, the J call TRBJ2-3; D might be TRBD2 (6 bases). Germline CDR1 SNHLY, CDR2 FYNNEI. The V end was cut by 4 bases, the J end by 5 bases, with 13 bases between. The CDR3 sequence is 14 residues long. CDR3 loop: CASSAELAGDTQYF. As DNA, the CDR3 is TGTGCCAGCAGTGCGGAACTAGCTGGAGATACGCAGTATTTT.

This chain links TRBV7-3 with TRBJ1-2; D ambiguous. Per germline, CDR1 SGHTA and CDR2 FQGTGA. Trimming left V 1 base short and J 2 bases short, with 8 bases between. The CDR3 loop spans 14 amino acids. The CDR3 nucleotides are TGTGCCAGCAGCTTAAGCGTGGGGAACTATGGCTACACCTTC. This translates into CASSLSVGNYGYTF.

A single count supports this clone. The chain joins TRBV30 to TRBJ1-2; D gene ambiguous. The CDR3 is 13 amino acids. The germline V gene encodes CDR1 GTSNPN and CDR2 SVGIG (reference sequence). V gave up 4 bases and J gave up 2 bases, with 11 bases separating them. Here the CDR3 reads CAWMSSRNYGYTF. As DNA, the CDR3 is TGTGCCTGGATGTCAAGTCGAAACTATGGCTACACCTTC.

This clone was seen once. The rearrangement uses TRBV11-1 and TRBJ2-3; D unclear. The CDR3 sequence is 14 residues long. CDR1 is SGHAT, CDR2 FQDESV, per germline (reference sequence). V was clipped by 1 base and J by 4 bases, with 9 bases between them. The CDR3 loop is CASSLDTGPDTQYF. The CDR3, as DNA: TGTGCCAGCAGCTTAGACACCGGCCCAGATACGCAGTATTTT.

The rearrangement uses TRBV30 and TRBJ2-7, with D perhaps assigned TRBD1 or TRBD2 (5 bases each). In germline, CDR1 is GTSNPN, CDR2 SVGIG (reference sequence). V lost 2 bases and J lost 3, with 8 bases in between. The CDR3 extends over 12 amino acids. This CDR3 is CAWSRDGYEQYF. For the CDR3, the DNA is TGTGCCTGGAGTAGGGACGGCTACGAGCAGTACTTC.

This clone was detected once. This sequence joins TRBV29-1 and TRBJ2-7; 10 nucleotides match TRBD1. V gave up 0 bases and J gave up 5 bases; unmatched junction bases: 7. The CDR3 loop spans 15 amino acids. Germline V gene lookup returns CDR1 SQVTM and CDR2 ANQGSEA. For the CDR3, the DNA is TGCAGCGTTGAAGACCTGGGACAGGGGACGGACGAGCAGTACTTC. It translates to CSVEDLGQGTDEQYF.

V and J are TRBV27 and TRBJ2-5; D gene unclear. Germline V lookup: CDR1 MNHEY, CDR2 SMNVEV (reference sequence). The CDR3 spans 12 residues. The ends were cut back, 3 bases at V and 7 bases at J, with 9 bases in the middle. CDR3 protein: CASSFRSGTQYF. As DNA, the CDR3 is TGTGCCAGCAGTTTCAGGTCGGGGACCCAGTACTTC.